The rows below give T cell receptor beta chains drawn from one sample of a study of CD8+ T cells in alopecia areata. Measured with immunoSEQ multiplex PCR; TCRdb has only the in-frame clones, and not every one. Here the sample spans tens of thousands of clones, about two thirds being singletons. The sample in question was CD8+ T cells sorted from blood, obtained between weeks 44 and 45, from a patient treated with tofacitinib. The receptor source for this set is a human donor with alopecia areata. CDR3s include the opening cysteine and the closing phenylalanine or tryptophan. The D gene is left open where the match is weak. Only part of the rows carry a size: once, few, many, or a class if the clone is expanded.

J gene,clone size,D gene,V gene,CDR3 DNA,CDR3 protein
TRBJ2-7,-,TRBD2,TRBV4-3,TGCGCCAGCAGCCAGGGTAGCGGGGCTAGCTCCTACGAGCAGTACTTC,CASSQGSGASSYEQYF
TRBJ2-7,few,-,TRBV13,TGTGCCAGCAGCCTTAAAACAGGGATCGACGAGCAGTACTTC,CASSLKTGIDEQYF
TRBJ1-1,-,-,TRBV29-1,TGCAGCGGACAGGACCCCCAGGGCACTGAAGCTTTCTTT,CSGQDPQGTEAFF
TRBJ2-1,-,TRBD2,TRBV7-2,TGTGCCAGCAGCTCGAAGGCGGGGGTATCCTACAATGAGCAGTTCTTC,CASSSKAGVSYNEQFF
TRBJ1-2,-,TRBD1,TRBV27,TGTGCCAGCAGTTTATCGACATCAGGGGGCTATGGCTACACCTTC,CASSLSTSGGYGYTF
TRBJ2-1,few,TRBD1,TRBV11-2,TGTGCCAGCAGCACCCGGGACAGGGACAATGAGCAGTTCTTC,CASSTRDRDNEQFF
TRBJ1-2,-,-,TRBV6-5,TGTGCCAGCAGTTACGGGGGAGGAGGCTACACCTTC,CASSYGGGGYTF
TRBJ2-7,-,TRBD1,TRBV7-2,TGTGCCAGCAGCCCACGACAGGGGACAAGCTACGAGCAGTACTTC,CASSPRQGTSYEQYF
TRBJ2-2,-,-,TRBV10-2,TGCGCCAGTATCAGGAACACCGGGGAGCTGTTTTTT,CASIRNTGELFF
TRBJ1-1,once,TRBD1,TRBV15,TGTGCCACCAGCAGAGGACAGGGGGCGAGGTTGGCTTTCTTT,CATSRGQGARLAFF
TRBJ1-1,-,-,TRBV9,TGTGCCAGCAGCGGCCAAGAAGACACTGAAGCTTTCTTT,CASSGQEDTEAFF
TRBJ1-2,-,-,TRBV2,TGTGCCAGCAGTGAATCGGGGGTTGGCTACACCTTC,CASSESGVGYTF
TRBJ2-4,-,-,TRBV19,TGTGCCAGTAGGGCGGAGCTAAAAAACATTCAGTACTTC,CASRAELKNIQYF
TRBJ2-1,-,-,TRBV10-3,TGTGCCATCAGTGAGTCCAGGGGGGCTGGAGATGAGCAGTTCTTC,CAISESRGAGDEQFF
TRBJ2-7,-,TRBD1,TRBV30,TGTGCCTGGAGTTTAGGACAGGGGGCCTACGAGCAGTACTTC,CAWSLGQGAYEQYF
TRBJ2-7,-,-,TRBV20-1,TGCAGAATAGCGGACTCCTACGAGCAGTACTTC,CRIADSYEQYF
TRBJ2-7,-,TRBD1,TRBV30,TGTGCCTGGAGCCATGGGACAGACTCCGAGCAGTACTTC,CAWSHGTDSEQYF
TRBJ2-2,few,-,TRBV4-1,TGCGCCAGCAGCCGCCAAGAAACCGGGGAGCTGTTTTTT,CASSRQETGELFF
TRBJ2-1,-,TRBD1,TRBV4-1,TGCGCCAGCAGCCAAGGGACAGGTAATGAGGGTGAGCAGTTCTTC,CASSQGTGNEGEQFF
TRBJ2-1,-,-,TRBV5-1,TGCGCCAGCAGCTTGCGCCCCGATCAGGGAAATGAGCAGTTCTTC,CASSLRPDQGNEQFF
TRBJ1-2,-,-,TRBV29-1,TGCAGCGTTGAAGAGGGTGGTCCGTATGGCTACACCTTC,CSVEEGGPYGYTF
TRBJ2-2,-,-,TRBV4-1,TGCGCCAGCAGCCAAGGGGGGGTCAGTACCGGGGAGCTGTTTTTT,CASSQGGVSTGELFF
TRBJ1-1,-,-,TRBV4-3,TGCGCCAGCAGCCAAGATAGGAGGGGGACTGAAGCTTTCTTT,CASSQDRRGTEAFF
TRBJ2-3,-,TRBD2,TRBV29-1,TGCAGCGTTGAAGGGGGGGGAGACACAGATACGCAGTATTTT,CSVEGGGDTDTQYF
TRBJ1-1,once,-,TRBV7-9,TGTGCCAGCAGCCCGGGGACTGAAGCTTTCTTT,CASSPGTEAFF
TRBJ1-2,-,-,TRBV4-1,TGCGCCAGCAGCCCACTGACGTCAGGAAACTATGGCTACACCTTC,CASSPLTSGNYGYTF
TRBJ2-5,-,-,TRBV2,TGTGCCAGCAGTGAAGCGGCGGTGAAAGAGACCCAGTACTTC,CASSEAAVKETQYF
TRBJ1-2,-,-,TRBV2,TGTGCCAGCAGTCCCATCGGCAGGGAAGGCTACACCTTC,CASSPIGREGYTF
TRBJ2-2,-,-,TRBV27,TGTGCCAGCAGTTTATTTTTGGCAACCGGGGAGCTGTTTTTT,CASSLFLATGELFF
TRBJ2-7,-,-,TRBV5-6,TGTGCCAGCAGCTTGGGGAGCACCTACGAGCAGTACTTC,CASSLGSTYEQYF
TRBJ2-7,-,-,TRBV29-1,TGCAGCGTTCGAGGGGGGGGCCGTAACGAGCAGTACTTC,CSVRGGGRNEQYF
TRBJ2-7,once,TRBD1,TRBV29-1,TGCAGCGCTTTCGACCGGGACAGCTACGAGCAGTACTTC,CSAFDRDSYEQYF
TRBJ1-1,few,TRBD1,TRBV29-1,TGCAGCGTTCTCGGGGGACAGAAGAACACTGAAGCTTTCTTT,CSVLGGQKNTEAFF
TRBJ2-2,-,-,TRBV19,TGTGCCAGTAGTCTCAGTCCTTCCCCGGCCGGGGAGCTGTTTTTT,CASSLSPSPAGELFF
TRBJ1-5,-,-,TRBV27,TGTGCCAGCAGCCCACCCGGCAGGAGTCAGCCCCAGCATTTT,CASSPPGRSQPQHF
TRBJ2-7,few,-,TRBV19,TGTGCCAGTAGTATGGTGAGCTCCTACGAGCAGTACTTC,CASSMVSSYEQYF
TRBJ1-2,-,-,TRBV5-6,TGTGCCAGCAGCTTTCGGGGGAAAGGCTACACCTTC,CASSFRGKGYTF
TRBJ2-1,-,TRBD1,TRBV5-1,TGCGCCAGCAGCTCTACAGGGGGCGAGGATGAGCAGTTCTTC,CASSSTGGEDEQFF
TRBJ2-7,-,TRBD1,TRBV29-1,TGCAGCGTCCCTACAGGGGCGGCGACCTACGAGCAGTACTTC,CSVPTGAATYEQYF
TRBJ2-7,-,-,TRBV6-6,TGTGCCAGCAGATCCGGCTCCTACGAGCAGTACTTC,CASRSGSYEQYF
TRBJ1-1,-,-,TRBV4-3,TGCGCCAGCAGCCAAGCTTCCGGGACCGGGAACACTGAAGCTTTCTTT,CASSQASGTGNTEAFF
TRBJ1-2,-,-,TRBV9,TGTGCCAGCACAACAACGCCCTCCGGGACCCTCTATGGCTACACCTTC,CASTTTPSGTLYGYTF
TRBJ2-3,few,TRBD2,TRBV4-3,TGCGCCAGCAGCCAAGAGAGCGGGGGGGCTGCAGATACGCAGTATTTT,CASSQESGGAADTQYF
TRBJ2-5,-,-,TRBV7-8,TGTGCCAGCAGCTCCCAGCTTATTCAGGGGCAAGAGACCCAGTACTTC,CASSSQLIQGQETQYF
TRBJ2-7,-,-,TRBV6-5,TGTGCCAGCAGTTTATACCAGGGGGGGACCTACGAGCAGTACTTC,CASSLYQGGTYEQYF
TRBJ1-1,-,-,TRBV4-3,TGCGCCAGCAGCCAAGGTGCGGGGGGCAGAAGGACTGAAGCTTTCTTT,CASSQGAGGRRTEAFF
TRBJ2-7,-,TRBD1,TRBV4-1,TGCGCCAGCAGCCTTGGACAGGGTCTCTACGAGCAGTACTTC,CASSLGQGLYEQYF
TRBJ2-2,-,-,TRBV5-1,TGCGCCAGCAGCTTGGGACTAGACACCGGGGAGCTGTTTTTT,CASSLGLDTGELFF
TRBJ1-2,-,TRBD1,TRBV19,TGTGCCAGTAGCACAGGGGGCGCTTACTATGGCTACACCTTC,CASSTGGAYYGYTF
TRBJ2-1,-,TRBD2,TRBV6-5,TGTGCCAGCGGGGAGGCCGGGGGGTCGAGTTTTGAGCAGTTCTTC,CASGEAGGSSFEQFF
TRBJ2-3,-,-,TRBV7-9,TGTGCCAGCAGCCATCCTAAATTCACAGATACGCAGTATTTT,CASSHPKFTDTQYF